The 8 T cell receptor beta chains reported below all come from one sample, sequenced in a study of cytomegalovirus exposure and HLA in healthy donors. Clones were sequenced by immunoSEQ multiplex PCR, and TCRdb holds only the in-frame ones, with some missing. In the table there are approximately 98,000 clones, about 85% of which are singletons. Sample: PBMCs. The receptors originated from a woman aged 18 to 35 in good health and CMV-seronegative.

The gene calls are TRBV5-1 and TRBJ2-5; tentatively, D is TRBD1 (5 bases). Germline CDR1 SGHRS, CDR2 YFSETQ. This CDR3 contains 14 residues. Trimming took off 4 bases at V and 1 base at J, with 11 bases between the two ends. CDR3 sequence reads: CASSDDSIQETQYF. As DNA, the CDR3 is TGCGCCAGCAGCGACGACAGTATCCAAGAGACCCAGTACTTC.

The rearrangement uses TRBV27 and TRBJ1-4; 11 bases line up with TRBD1. The germline V gene has CDR1 MNHEY and CDR2 SMNVEV (reference sequence). J gave up 8 bases and V 5 bases, and 7 bases lay outside the gene matches. This CDR3 has 15 residues. The CDR3 nucleotides are TGTGCCAGCAGTCCGGGGACAGGGGGGAGAGAAAAACTGTTTTTT. Its protein is CASSPGTGGREKLFF.

This sequence joins TRBV7-9 and TRBJ1-1; TRBD1 aligns across 8 bases. CDR3 length: 15 amino acids. CDR1 and CDR2 from the germline V gene are SEHNR and FQNEAQ (reference sequence). V shed 3 bases, J shed 6 bases, and the junction held 9 bases outside the gene matches. The chain's CDR3 is CASSFWGQVGAEAFF. The DNA for the CDR3 is TGTGCCAGCAGCTTCTGGGGACAGGTGGGGGCTGAAGCTTTCTTT.

The rearrangement links TRBV29-1 to TRBJ1-5, with unresolved D. V was shortened by 0 bases and J by 6 bases, with 9 bases between the two germline ends. This CDR3 spans 13 amino acids. The V gene's germline CDR1 is SQVTM and CDR2 ANQGSEA. Written as DNA, the CDR3 is TGCAGCGTTGAAGAGAGGGAGGGTCAGCCCCAGCATTTT. This sequence encodes CSVEEREGQPQHF.

This chain uses TRBV25-1 with TRBJ1-5; D possibly corresponds to TRBD1 (6 bases). Germline loops: CDR1 MGHDK, CDR2 SYGVNS. The CDR3 consists of 14 residues. With 5 bases removed from V and 2 bases from J, the gap between germline ends came to 10 bases. As DNA, the CDR3 is TGTGCCAGCAGTTCAGGGGCTGGCAATCAGCCCCAGCATTTT. Its protein product is CASSSGAGNQPQHF.

The J gene is TRBJ1-6, the V gene TRBV27; D uncertain. The CDR3 runs to 18 residues. CDR1 MNHEY and CDR2 SMNVEV come from the germline V gene (reference sequence). V lost 2 bases and J lost 0, with 14 bases in between. In DNA form, the CDR3 reads TGTGCCAGCAGTTTACGCGAGGTACGGAGCTCCTATAATTCACCCCTCCACTTT. It encodes CASSLREVRSSYNSPLHF.

The chain carries TRBV5-1 and TRBJ2-7; no clear D. Trimming took 2 bases from V and 5 from J, leaving 8 bases between them. This CDR3 has 12 amino acids. Germline V CDR1 and CDR2: SGHRS, YFSETQ. CDR3 coding DNA: TGCGCCAGCAGCTTCGTTGGAGACGAGCAGTACTTC. Residues: CASSFVGDEQYF.

Note on this clone: One end of the junction fails to match germline, which may point to a read error. The chain employs TRBV7-2 and TRBJ2-2; no clear D. The germline V gene encodes CDR1 SGHTA and CDR2 FQGNSA. The CDR3 covers 16 residues. CDR3 protein: CASTLRGVANTGELFF. The CDR3 coding sequence is TGTGCCAGCACCTTAAGAGGAGTCGCGAACACCGGGGAGCTGTTTTTT.